This T cell receptor (beta chain) came from a study of blood T cell repertoires in COVID-19. Looking at the study overall: There were acute and convalescent COVID-19 samples, and they came from the United States, Italy and Spain. Nucleic acid was either cDNA or gDNA, and it came from T cells, B-cell-depleted T cells, or PBMCs.

V lost 5 bases to trimming and J lost 5 bases; unmatched junction nucleotides: 10. Germline V CDR1 and CDR2: LNHNV, YYDKDF (reference sequence). This CDR3 has 16 residues. In the authors' methods: Reference gene primer amplification gave estimated nucleated cell counts. Sequencing used immunoSEQ multiplex PCR; TCRdb keeps in-frame clones, though not all of them. Clonal size and the V and J genes are those of that table, whereas D and trimming came from the DNA. The table shows just under 90,000 clones, with roughly 84% occurring only once. This chain links TRBV15 with TRBJ2-7; 12 bases line up with TRBD2. The TCR originated in a woman older than 75 with acute or convalescent COVID-19. Sequences were obtained from peripheral blood. The CDR3 protein is CATSPRLAGELNEQYF. In DNA form, the CDR3 reads TGTGCCACCAGCCCTAGACTAGCGGGAGAACTCAACGAGCAGTACTTC.